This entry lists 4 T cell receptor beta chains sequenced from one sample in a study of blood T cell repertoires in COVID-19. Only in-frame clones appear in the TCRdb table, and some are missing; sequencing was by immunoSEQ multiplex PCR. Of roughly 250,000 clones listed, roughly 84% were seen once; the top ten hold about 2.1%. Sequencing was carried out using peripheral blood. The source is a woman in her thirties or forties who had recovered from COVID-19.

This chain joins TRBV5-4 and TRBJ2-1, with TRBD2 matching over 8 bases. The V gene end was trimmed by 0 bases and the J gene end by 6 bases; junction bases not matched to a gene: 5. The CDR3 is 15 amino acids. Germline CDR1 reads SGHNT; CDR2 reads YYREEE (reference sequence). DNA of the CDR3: TGTGCCAGCAGCTTGGCCGGGACTAGGGTCAATGAGCAGTTCTTC. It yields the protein CASSLAGTRVNEQFF.

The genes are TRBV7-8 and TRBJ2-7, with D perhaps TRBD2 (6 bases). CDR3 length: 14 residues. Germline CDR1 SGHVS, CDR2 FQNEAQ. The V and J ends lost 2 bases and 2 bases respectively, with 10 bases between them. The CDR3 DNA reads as TGTGCCAGCAGCTTAACCTGGGGGGCCTACGAGCAGTACTTC. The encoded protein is CASSLTWGAYEQYF.

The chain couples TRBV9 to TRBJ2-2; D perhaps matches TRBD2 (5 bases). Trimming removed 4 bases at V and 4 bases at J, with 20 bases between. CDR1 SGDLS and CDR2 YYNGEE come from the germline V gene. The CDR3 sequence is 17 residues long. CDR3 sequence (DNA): TGTGCCAGCAGCCCCCCTGGGCCTGCACGGGGCACCGGGGAGCTGTTTTTT. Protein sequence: CASSPPGPARGTGELFF.

The CDR3 DNA reads as TGTGCCAGCAGCACCGAAAGTATAGCGGGAGCGGTCGGGGAGCTGTTTTTT. Amino acids: CASSTESIAGAVGELFF. V gene TRBV7-8 combines with J gene TRBJ2-2; TRBD2 matches 9 bases. The junction had 14 bases not matched to a gene; V was cut back by 5 bases and J by 7 bases. The CDR3 runs 17 residues. CDR1 SGHVS and CDR2 FQNEAQ come from the germline V gene.